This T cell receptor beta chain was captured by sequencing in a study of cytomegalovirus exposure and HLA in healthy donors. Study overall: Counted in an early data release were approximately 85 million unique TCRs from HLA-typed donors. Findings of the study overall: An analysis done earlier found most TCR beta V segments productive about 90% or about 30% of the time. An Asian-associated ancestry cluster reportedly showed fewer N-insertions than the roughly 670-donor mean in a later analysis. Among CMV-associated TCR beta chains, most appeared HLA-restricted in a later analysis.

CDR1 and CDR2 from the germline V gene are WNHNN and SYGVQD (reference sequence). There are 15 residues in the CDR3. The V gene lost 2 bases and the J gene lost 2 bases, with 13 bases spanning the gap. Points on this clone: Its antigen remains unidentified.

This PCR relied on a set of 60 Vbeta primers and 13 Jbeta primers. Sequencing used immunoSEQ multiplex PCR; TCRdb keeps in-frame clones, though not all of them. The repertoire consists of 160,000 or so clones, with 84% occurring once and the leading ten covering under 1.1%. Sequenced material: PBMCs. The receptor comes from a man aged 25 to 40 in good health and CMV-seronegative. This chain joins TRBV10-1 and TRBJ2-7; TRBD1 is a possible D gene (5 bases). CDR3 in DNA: TGCGCCAGCAGTGAGATGGTGGGGCAGACCTACGAGCAGTACTTC. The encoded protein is CASSEMVGQTYEQYF.